This T cell receptor (beta chain) was profiled in a study of blood T cell repertoires in COVID-19. Study-wide context: Sites in the United States, Italy and Spain provided acute and convalescent COVID-19 samples. Sources were T cells, B-cell-depleted T cells, or PBMCs; the material itself was cDNA or gDNA.

The CDR3 runs 14 residues. Germline-derived CDR1 and CDR2 are SNHLY and FYNNEI. The V gene lost 1 base and the J gene lost 7 bases, with 10 bases spanning the gap. Cohorts were determined from participant-reported clinical history. Some clones are missing from TCRdb's copy, which holds only in-frame ones; the method was immunoSEQ multiplex PCR. The table lists about 250,000 clones, roughly 85% of them singletons. The clonotype originates from a woman aged 45 to 65 with acute COVID-19. The chain links TRBV2 to TRBJ1-4; D perhaps matches TRBD1 (6 bases). Sequenced: PBMCs or T cells enriched from blood (not recorded which). The DNA for the CDR3 is TGTGCCAGCAGTGAAGGCCTAGGGGGTGAAAAACTGTTTTTT. It translates to CASSEGLGGEKLFF.